The TCR beta chain under discussion was sequenced for a study of blood T cell repertoires in COVID-19. As for the study in general: Material from acute and convalescent COVID-19 was sourced from the United States, Italy and Spain. PBMCs, B-cell-depleted T cells, or T cells were the source of the cDNA or gDNA that made up the material.

TCRdb keeps only in-frame clones here, not all; method: immunoSEQ multiplex PCR. The sample has around 70,000 clones, 80% to 95% seen once. Seattle researchers signed up patients amid active infection and tracked them longitudinally. Concerning this clone itself: Mismatch with germline at one junction end may stem from a read error.

The source material was peripheral blood. This TCR derives from a man between 50 and 59 years old with COVID-19, enrolled during active disease.

CDR3 region: CASSDSAGQRYGYTF. In DNA form, the CDR3 reads TGTGCCAGCAGTGACTCTGCCGGACAGCGCTATGGCTACACCTTC. The chain couples TRBV6-2 or TRBV6-3 to TRBJ1-2, with a tentative D call TRBD1 (6 bases). From germline, CDR1 is MNHEY and CDR2 SVGEGT. This CDR3 comprises 15 residues.